The table lists the clone carrying this TCR beta chain with many counts. An end of the junction does not agree with germline; a read error may underlie this. Genomic DNA was employed as the template in profiling TCR beta VDJ and CDR3. TCRdb reprocessed the reads with MiXCR, giving one entry per CDR3 protein. The sample yields some 150,000 distinct CDR3 sequences, roughly 48% seen once. The data were taken from a study of CD8+CD57+ T cells in acquired aplastic anemia. Patients sequenced had flow cytometry evidence of CD8+CD57+ cell expansion. The sequenced sample consisted of sorted CD4+, CD8+, or CD8+CD57+ T cells (not recorded which) from PBMCs. The receptor was isolated from a human donor with aplastic anemia.

This chain's CDR3 is CASSESVGGTGAPLF. In DNA, the CDR3 is TGTGCCAGCAGTGAAAGCGTAGGAGGGACAGGGGCTCCTCTCTTC. The chain joins TRBV2 to TRBJ2-4; 10 bases are shared with TRBD1. The CDR3 has 15 residues. Per the germline V gene, CDR1 is SNHLY and CDR2 is FYNNEI.